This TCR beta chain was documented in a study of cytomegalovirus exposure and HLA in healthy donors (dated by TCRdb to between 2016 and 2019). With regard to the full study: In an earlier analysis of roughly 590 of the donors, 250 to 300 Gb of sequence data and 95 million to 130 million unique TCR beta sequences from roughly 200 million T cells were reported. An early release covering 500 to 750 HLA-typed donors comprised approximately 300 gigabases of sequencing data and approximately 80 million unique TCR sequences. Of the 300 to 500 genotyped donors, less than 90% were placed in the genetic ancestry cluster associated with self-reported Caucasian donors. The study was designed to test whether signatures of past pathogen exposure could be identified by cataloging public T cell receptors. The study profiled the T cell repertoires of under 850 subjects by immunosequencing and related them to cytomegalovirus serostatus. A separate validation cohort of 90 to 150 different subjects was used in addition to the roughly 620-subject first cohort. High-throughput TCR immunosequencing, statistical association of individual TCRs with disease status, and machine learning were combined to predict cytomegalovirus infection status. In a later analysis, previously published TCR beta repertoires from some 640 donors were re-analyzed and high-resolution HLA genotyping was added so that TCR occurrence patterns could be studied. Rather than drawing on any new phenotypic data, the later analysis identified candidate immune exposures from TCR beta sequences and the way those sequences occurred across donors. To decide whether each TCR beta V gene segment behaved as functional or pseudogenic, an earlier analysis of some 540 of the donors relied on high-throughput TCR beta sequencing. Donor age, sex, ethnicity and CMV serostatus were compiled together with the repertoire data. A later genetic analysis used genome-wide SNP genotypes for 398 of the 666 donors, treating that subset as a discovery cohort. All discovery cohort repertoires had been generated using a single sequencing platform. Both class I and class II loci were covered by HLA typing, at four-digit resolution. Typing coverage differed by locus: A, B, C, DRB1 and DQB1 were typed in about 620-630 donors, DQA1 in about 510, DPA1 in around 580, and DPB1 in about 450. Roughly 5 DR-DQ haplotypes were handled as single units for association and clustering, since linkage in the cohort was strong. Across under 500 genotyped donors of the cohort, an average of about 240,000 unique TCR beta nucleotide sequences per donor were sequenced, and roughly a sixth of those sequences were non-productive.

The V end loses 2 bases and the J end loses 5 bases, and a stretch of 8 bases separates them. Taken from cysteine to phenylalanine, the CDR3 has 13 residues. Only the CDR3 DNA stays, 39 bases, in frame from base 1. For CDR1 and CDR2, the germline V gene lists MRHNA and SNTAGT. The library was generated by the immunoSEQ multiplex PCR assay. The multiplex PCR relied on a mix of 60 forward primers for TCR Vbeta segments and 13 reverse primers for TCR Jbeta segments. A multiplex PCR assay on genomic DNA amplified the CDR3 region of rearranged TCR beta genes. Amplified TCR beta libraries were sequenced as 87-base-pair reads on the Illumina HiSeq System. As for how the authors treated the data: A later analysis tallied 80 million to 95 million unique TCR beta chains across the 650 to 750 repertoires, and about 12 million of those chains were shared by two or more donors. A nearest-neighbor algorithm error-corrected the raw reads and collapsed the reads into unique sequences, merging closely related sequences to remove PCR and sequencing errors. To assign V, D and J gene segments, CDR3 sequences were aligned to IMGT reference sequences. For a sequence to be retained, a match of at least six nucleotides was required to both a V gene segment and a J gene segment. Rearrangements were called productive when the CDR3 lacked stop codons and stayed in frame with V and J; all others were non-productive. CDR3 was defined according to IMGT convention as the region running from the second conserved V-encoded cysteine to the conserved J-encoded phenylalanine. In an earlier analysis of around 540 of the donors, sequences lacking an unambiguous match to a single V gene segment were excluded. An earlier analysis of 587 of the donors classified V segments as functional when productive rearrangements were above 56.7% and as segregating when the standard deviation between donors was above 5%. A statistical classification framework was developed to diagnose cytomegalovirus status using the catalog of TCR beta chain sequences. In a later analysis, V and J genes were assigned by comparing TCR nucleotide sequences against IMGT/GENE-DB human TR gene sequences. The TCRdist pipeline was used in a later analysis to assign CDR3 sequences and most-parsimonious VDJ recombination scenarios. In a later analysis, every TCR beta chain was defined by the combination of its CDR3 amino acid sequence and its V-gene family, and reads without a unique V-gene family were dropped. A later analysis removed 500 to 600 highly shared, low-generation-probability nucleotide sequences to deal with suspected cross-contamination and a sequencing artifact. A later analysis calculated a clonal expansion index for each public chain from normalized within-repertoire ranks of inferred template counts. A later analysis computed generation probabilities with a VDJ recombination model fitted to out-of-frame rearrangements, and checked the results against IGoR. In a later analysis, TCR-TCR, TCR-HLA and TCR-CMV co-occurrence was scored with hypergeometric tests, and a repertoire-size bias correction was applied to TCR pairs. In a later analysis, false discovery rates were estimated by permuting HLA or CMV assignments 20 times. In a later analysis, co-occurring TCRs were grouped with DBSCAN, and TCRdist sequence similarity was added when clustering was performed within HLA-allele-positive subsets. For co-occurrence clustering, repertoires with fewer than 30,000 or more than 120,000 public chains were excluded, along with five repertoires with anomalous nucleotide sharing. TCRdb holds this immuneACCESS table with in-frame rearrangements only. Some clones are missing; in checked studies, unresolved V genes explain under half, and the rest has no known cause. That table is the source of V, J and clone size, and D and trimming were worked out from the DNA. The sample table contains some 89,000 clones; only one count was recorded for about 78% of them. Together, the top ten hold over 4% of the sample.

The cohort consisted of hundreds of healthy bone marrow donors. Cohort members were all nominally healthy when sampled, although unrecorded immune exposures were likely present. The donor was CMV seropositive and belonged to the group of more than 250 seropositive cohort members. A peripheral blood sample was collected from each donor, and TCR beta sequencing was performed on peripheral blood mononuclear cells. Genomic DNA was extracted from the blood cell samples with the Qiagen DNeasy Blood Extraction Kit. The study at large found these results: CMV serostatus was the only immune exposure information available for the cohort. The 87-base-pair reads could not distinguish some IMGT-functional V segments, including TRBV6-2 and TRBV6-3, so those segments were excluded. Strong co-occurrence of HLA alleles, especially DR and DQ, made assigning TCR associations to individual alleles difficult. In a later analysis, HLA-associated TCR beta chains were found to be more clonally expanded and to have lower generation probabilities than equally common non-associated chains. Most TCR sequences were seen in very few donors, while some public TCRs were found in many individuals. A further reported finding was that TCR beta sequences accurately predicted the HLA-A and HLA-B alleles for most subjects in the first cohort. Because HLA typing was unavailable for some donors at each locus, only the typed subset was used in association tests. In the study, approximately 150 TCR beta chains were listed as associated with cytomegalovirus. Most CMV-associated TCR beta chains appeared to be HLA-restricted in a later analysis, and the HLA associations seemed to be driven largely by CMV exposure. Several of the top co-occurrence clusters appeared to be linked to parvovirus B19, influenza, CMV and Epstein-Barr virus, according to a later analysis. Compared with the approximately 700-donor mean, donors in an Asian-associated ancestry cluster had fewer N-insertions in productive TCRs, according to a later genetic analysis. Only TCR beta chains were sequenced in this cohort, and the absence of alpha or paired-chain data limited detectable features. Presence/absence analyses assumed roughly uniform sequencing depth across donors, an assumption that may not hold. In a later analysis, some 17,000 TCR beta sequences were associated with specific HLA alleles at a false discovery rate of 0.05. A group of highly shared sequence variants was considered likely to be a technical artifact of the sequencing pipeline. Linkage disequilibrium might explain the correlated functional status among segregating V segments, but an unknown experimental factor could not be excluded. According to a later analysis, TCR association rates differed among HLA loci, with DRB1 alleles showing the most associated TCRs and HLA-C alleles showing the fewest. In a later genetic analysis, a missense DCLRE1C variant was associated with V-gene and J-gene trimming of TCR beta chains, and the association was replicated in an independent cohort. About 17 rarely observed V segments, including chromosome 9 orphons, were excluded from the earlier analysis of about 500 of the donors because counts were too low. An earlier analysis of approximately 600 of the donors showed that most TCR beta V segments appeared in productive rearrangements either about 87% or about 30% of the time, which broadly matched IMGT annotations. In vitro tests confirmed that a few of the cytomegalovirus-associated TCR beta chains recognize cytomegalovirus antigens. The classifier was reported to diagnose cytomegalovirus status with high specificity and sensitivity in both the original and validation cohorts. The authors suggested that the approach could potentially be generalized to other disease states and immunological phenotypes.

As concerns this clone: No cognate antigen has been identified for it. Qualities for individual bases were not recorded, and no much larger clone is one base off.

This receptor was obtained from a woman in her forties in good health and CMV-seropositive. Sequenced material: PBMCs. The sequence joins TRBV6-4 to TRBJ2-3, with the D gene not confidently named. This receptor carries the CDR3 CASSDSARDTQYF. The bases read TGTGCCAGCAGTGACAGTGCGAGAGATACGCAGTATTTT.